This record concerns one T cell receptor (beta chain) sequence. This entry is derived from a study of blood T cell repertoires in COVID-19. Study summary: Whether acute or convalescent, the COVID-19 samples came from the United States, Italy and Spain.

Using immunoSEQ multiplex PCR, the repertoire was profiled, and TCRdb retains in-frame clones only, with some absent. The sample has over 120,000 clones, around 81% seen once. Germline V CDR1 and CDR2: MDHEN, SYDVKM. V shed 8 bases and J 6 bases; nucleotides not matched to a gene: 11. This CDR3 has 15 amino acids. The V and J genes are TRBV28 and TRBJ2-1; 9 positions match TRBD2. This receptor was taken from a human donor in a cohort sampled during active COVID-19. Sequences were obtained from peripheral blood. The CDR3 DNA is TGTGCCAGCGAAGATAGCGGGAGCCCCAGCAATGAGCAGTTCTTC. Its translation: CASEDSGSPSNEQFF.